Below, 31 T cell receptor beta chains from the same sample are listed, as sequenced in a study of CD8 T cells in ankylosing spondylitis. General study results and limits: Among TCR beta sequences, a motif of eight highly homologous variants appeared characteristic of ankylosing spondylitis blood.

TCRdb re-derived calls from the 5' RACE reads in MiXCR, one entry per CDR3 protein. The sample contains fewer than 750,000 distinct CDR3 sequences, about 20% of which appear only once. No antigen has been identified for these receptors. The sequenced sample consisted of blood, either unsorted or a sorted T cell fraction (not recorded which). Every receptor here comes from a male donor with ankylosing spondylitis.

Points on this clonotype: A junction boundary mismatches the germline segment, possibly from a read error. The chain has TRBV20-1 and TRBJ2-1; 12 bases align to TRBD2. Germline CDR1 is DFQATT and CDR2 is SNEGSKA (reference sequence). The CDR3 has 13 amino acids. This CDR3 is CSPSGRAYNEQFF. The CDR3, as DNA: TGCAGTCCTAGCGGGAGGGCCTACAATGAGCAGTTCTTC.

This clonotype was observed a handful of times. The J gene is TRBJ2-5, the V gene TRBV20-1; 8 bases are a match to TRBD2. Germline lookup yields CDR1 DFQATT and CDR2 SNEGSKA (reference sequence). The CDR3 runs 14 residues. The V and J ends lost 5 bases and 4 bases, in that order; junction bases with no gene match: 9. CDR3 bases: TGCAGTGCTTATAAGCGGGAGAAGGGAGAGACCCAGTACTTC. It translates to CSAYKREKGETQYF.

This clonotype was detected only a few times. V and J are TRBV12-3 or TRBV12-4 and TRBJ2-7; TRBD2 matches 10 bases. The CDR3 is 16 residues long. V was clipped by 3 bases and J by 2 bases; unmatched bases: 7. CDR3 DNA sequence: TGTGCCAGCAGTTTTGATCTAGCGGGAGCGCCCTACGAGCAGTACTTC. The encoded protein is CASSFDLAGAPYEQYF.

This chain uses TRBV12-3 or TRBV12-4 with TRBJ1-4; D possibly corresponds to TRBD1 (5 bases). CDR3 length: 16 amino acids. Between the trimmed V and J ends, which lost 0 bases and 2 bases, there was a span of 10 bases. The DNA for the CDR3 is TGTGCCAGCAGTTTAGCAGGGGTGGGGACTAATGAAAAACTGTTTTTT. Protein product: CASSLAGVGTNEKLFF.

The CDR3 sequence is CASSQPGQGSVKLFF. In DNA form, the CDR3 reads TGTGCCAGCAGCCAACCGGGTCAGGGGTCTGTAAAACTGTTTTTT. V gene TRBV7-6 combines with J gene TRBJ1-4; D may be TRBD1 (6 bases). Germline assignment: CDR1 SGHVS and CDR2 FNYEAQ. Trimming left V 5 bases short and J 10 bases short, with 20 bases between. The CDR3 totals 15 residues. The whole variable domain, filled in from reference TRBV7-6 and TRBJ1-4, reads GAGVSQSPRYKVTKRGQDVALRCDPISGHVSLYWYRQALGQGPEFLTYFNYEAQQDKSGLPNDRFSAERPEGSISTLTIQRTEQRDSAMYRCASSQPGQGSVKLFFGSGTQLSVL.

The chain joins TRBV20-1 to TRBJ2-3, with D possibly being TRBD2 (6 bases). V lost 0 bases and J 5 bases, leaving 12 bases between the germline ends. This CDR3 is built from 14 residues. CDR1 is DFQATT and CDR2 is SNEGSKA in the germline V gene (reference sequence). This CDR3 reads CSARDSAGRDTQYF. The CDR3 DNA reads as TGCAGTGCTAGAGATTCTGCGGGGAGAGATACGCAGTATTTT.

This clonotype turned up a few times. The rearrangement uses TRBV20-1 and TRBJ2-3; TRBD2 matches 13 bases. Trimming took 4 bases from V and 2 from J; bases not matched to a gene: 6. The CDR3 consists of 16 residues. From germline, CDR1 is DFQATT and CDR2 SNEGSKA (reference sequence). The CDR3 region is CSATGLAGVDTDTQYF. As DNA, the CDR3 is TGCAGTGCTACCGGACTAGCGGGGGTAGACACAGATACGCAGTATTTT.

The chain has TRBV6-2 or TRBV6-3 and TRBJ2-1; 9 bases fit TRBD2. The V and J ends lost 1 base and 4 bases, in that order; junction bases with no gene match: 5. This CDR3 contains 16 residues. The V gene's germline CDR1 is MNHEY and CDR2 SVGEGT. CDR3 in DNA: TGTGCCAGCAGTTACTGGAGGCGGGGGGGTTACAATGAGCAGTTCTTC. The encoded protein is CASSYWRRGGYNEQFF.

The genes are TRBV5-6 and TRBJ2-1; D might be TRBD1 (5 bases). Germline loops: CDR1 SGHDT, CDR2 YYEEEE. V lost 0 bases and J 5 bases, leaving 12 bases between the germline ends. There are 15 residues in the CDR3. The CDR3 loop is CASSLVLAGHNEQFF. The CDR3 DNA sequence: TGTGCCAGCAGCTTGGTCCTGGCAGGGCACAATGAGCAGTTCTTC.

This clonotype appeared a few times. CDR3: CATSDPGLDGTGGWNEQFF. DNA for the CDR3: TGTGCCACCAGTGATCCGGGGCTCGACGGGACAGGGGGTTGGAATGAGCAGTTCTTC. This chain joins TRBV24-1 and TRBJ2-1; the match to TRBD1 covers 11 bases. V trimming: 3 bases; J trimming: 7 bases; junction bases outside the gene matches: 16. The CDR3 consists of 19 residues. CDR1 KGHDR and CDR2 SFDVKD come from the germline V gene.

This chain links TRBV20-1 with TRBJ1-5, with D perhaps matching TRBD1 (6 bases). The CDR3 runs 14 residues. Germline loops: CDR1 DFQATT, CDR2 SNEGSKA (reference sequence). With 5 bases removed from V and 0 bases from J, the gap between germline ends came to 11 bases. CDR3 sequence reads: CSAGQTYSNQPQHF. Written as DNA, the CDR3 is TGCAGTGCTGGACAGACTTATAGCAATCAGCCCCAGCATTTT.

This clonotype was counted a few times. The V gene is TRBV7-9, the J gene TRBJ2-1, with 9 bases lining up with TRBD2. Per the germline V gene, CDR1 is SEHNR and CDR2 is FQNEAQ (reference sequence). This CDR3 is built from 16 residues. The V segment lost 6 bases and the J segment 1 base; nucleotides outside the gene matches: 7. CDR3 protein: CASRQTSGPSYNEQFF. The CDR3 DNA reads TGTGCCAGCAGACAAACTAGCGGGCCATCCTACAATGAGCAGTTCTTC.

V and J are TRBV4-2 and TRBJ2-2; 11 bases match TRBD2. The CDR3 runs 19 residues. The ends lost 1 base at V and 1 base at J; junction bases unmatched: 8. Germline V gene data show CDR1 as LGHNA and CDR2 as YNFKEQ. The CDR3 region is CASSQGGLAGGRNTGELFF. Here the CDR3 DNA reads TGTGCCAGCAGCCAAGGGGGGCTAGCGGGAGGTCGGAACACCGGGGAGCTGTTTTTT.

This clonotype turned up a few times. The chain recombines TRBV9 with TRBJ2-7; unclear D gene. V dropped 2 bases and J dropped 7 bases, with 13 bases sitting between them. CDR1 SGDLS and CDR2 YYNGEE come from the germline V gene. CDR3 length: 13 residues. The CDR3 is CASSVGWSEEQYF. The CDR3 DNA is TGTGCCAGCAGCGTCGGATGGTCGGAGGAGCAGTACTTC. Full variable domain (missing parts from reference TRBV9 and TRBJ2-7): DSGVTQTPKHLITATGQRVTLRCSPRSGDLSVYWYQQSLDQGLQFLIQYYNGEERAKGNILERFSAQQFPDLHSELNLSSLELGDSALYFCASSVGWSEEQYFGPGTRLTVT.

This clonotype occurred a few times. The rearrangement joins TRBV5-6 to TRBJ2-1, with 12 bases identical to TRBD2. V dropped 1 base and J dropped 5; count of bases not matched to a gene: 7. The germline gives CDR1 SGHDT, CDR2 YYEEEE. The CDR3 consists of 17 residues. The CDR3 DNA is TGTGCCAGCAGCTTGTATATCAGACTAGCGGGGGACAATGAGCAGTTCTTC. Translated, it gives CASSLYIRLAGDNEQFF.

This clonotype was observed a handful of times. The rearrangement joins TRBV9 to TRBJ1-5; D is unclear. V lost 0 bases and J 7 bases, leaving 14 bases between the germline ends. CDR3 length: 15 amino acids. Germline CDR1 SGDLS, CDR2 YYNGEE. This CDR3 is CASSVGGEGHQPQHF. The CDR3 region has the DNA TGTGCCAGCAGCGTAGGTGGGGAAGGGCACCAGCCCCAGCATTTT.

This clonotype was seen only a few times. CDR3 nucleotide sequence: TGTGCCAGCAGCCACAGGGAAGCCTACGAGCAGTACTTC. This encodes CASSHREAYEQYF. The V gene is TRBV5-6, the J gene TRBJ2-7; a possible D gene is TRBD1 (6 bases). V was cut by 4 bases and J by 2 bases, with 10 bases left in between. CDR3 length equals 13 residues. Germline V lookup: CDR1 SGHDT, CDR2 YYEEEE.

The chain is built from TRBV6-2 or TRBV6-3 and TRBJ1-2, with D perhaps TRBD1 (6 bases). V was clipped by 2 bases and J by 1 base, with 8 bases between them. This CDR3 is built from 14 residues. CDR1 and CDR2 (germline): MNHEY, SVGEGT. The CDR3 DNA follows: TGTGCCAGCAGTTACGTGGACAGTAACTATGGCTACACCTTC. Encoded protein: CASSYVDSNYGYTF.

V usage is TRBV7-9 and J usage is TRBJ1-1, with 8 bases identical to TRBD1. CDR3 length equals 15 residues. Germline V gene sequence: CDR1 SEHNR, CDR2 FQNEAQ (reference sequence). V dropped 0 bases and J dropped 5; count of bases not matched to a gene: 5. The CDR3 region is CASSLAQGESTEAFF. In DNA form, the CDR3 reads TGTGCCAGCAGCTTAGCACAGGGGGAAAGTACTGAAGCTTTCTTT. The full variable domain, its missing parts supplied by reference TRBV7-9 and TRBJ1-1, is DTGVSQNPRHKITKRGQNVTFRCDPISEHNRLYWYRQTLGQGPEFLTYFQNEAQLEKSRLLSDRFSAERPKGSFSTLEIQRTEQGDSAMYLCASSLAQGESTEAFFGQGTRLTVV.

The chain couples TRBV30 to TRBJ1-5; D is unclear. CDR1 and CDR2 (germline): GTSNPN, SVGIG (reference sequence). This CDR3 has 13 residues. Trimming pared 5 bases from V and 5 bases from J, leaving 13 bases between. CDR3 amino acids: CAWSEGRDQPQHF. The CDR3 DNA follows: TGTGCCTGGTCGGAGGGAAGGGATCAGCCCCAGCATTTT. Variable domain in full (rest from reference TRBV30 and TRBJ1-5): SQTIHQWPATLVQPVGSPLSLECTVEGTSNPNLYWYRQAAGRGLQLLFYSVGIGQISSEVPQNLSASRPQDRQFILSSKKLLLSDSGFYLCAWSEGRDQPQHFGDGTRLSIL.

The chain joins TRBV3-1 to TRBJ1-1; perhaps TRBD1 as D (5 bases). Trimming removed 0 bases at V and 0 bases at J, with 14 bases between. Germline-derived CDR1 and CDR2 are LGHDT and YNNKEL (reference sequence). The CDR3 extends over 17 amino acids. The CDR3 protein is CASSQEGVKLMNTEAFF. The DNA of the CDR3 is TGTGCCAGCAGCCAAGAAGGGGTGAAACTCATGAACACTGAAGCTTTCTTT.

This clonotype was counted between two and nine times. The rearrangement joins TRBV4-2 to TRBJ1-6, with a weak D call TRBD1 (6 bases). V was pared by 1 base and J by 6 bases, with 13 bases between. This CDR3 comprises 16 residues. Per the germline V gene, CDR1 is LGHNA and CDR2 is YNFKEQ. The CDR3, as DNA: TGTGCCAGCAGCCAAGGGCCAAAGGGGGGTAATTCACCCCTCCACTTT. It yields the protein CASSQGPKGGNSPLHF.

V and J are TRBV28 and TRBJ2-7; 7 bases fit TRBD2. V shed 5 bases and J 2 bases; nucleotides not matched to a gene: 9. There are 15 residues in the CDR3. Germline-derived CDR1 and CDR2 are MDHEN and SYDVKM. CDR3 DNA sequence: TGTGCCAGCAGTCTCCCTTGGGCGGGGGCCTACGAGCAGTACTTC. Its translation: CASSLPWAGAYEQYF.

This chain joins TRBV5-1 and TRBJ2-2, with D perhaps matching TRBD1 (6 bases). This CDR3 has 15 amino acids. In germline, CDR1 is SGHRS, CDR2 YFSETQ. V was clipped by 10 bases and J by 3 bases, with 19 bases between them. The CDR3 bases are TGCGCCTCGAATACAGGGAGTATGGACACCGGGGAGCTGTTTTTT. Translated: CASNTGSMDTGELFF.

The chain employs TRBV7-3 and TRBJ2-1; 12 bases map to TRBD2. The length of the CDR3 is 14 residues. The ends lost 5 bases at V and 8 bases at J; junction bases unmatched: 4. CDR1 SGHTA and CDR2 FQGTGA come from the germline V gene. CDR3 amino acids: CASSPLAGGYEQFF. The DNA of the CDR3 is TGTGCCAGCAGCCCACTAGCGGGAGGCTATGAGCAGTTCTTC.

The genes are TRBV11-2 and TRBJ2-1, with 8 bases matching TRBD2. The CDR3 has 16 residues. Losses at the gene ends were 8 bases for V and 0 bases for J; bases not matched to a gene: 9. Looked up from germline, CDR1 is SGHAT and CDR2 is FQNNGV. Here the CDR3 reads CASRPPAGDSYNEQFF. In DNA form, the CDR3 reads TGTGCCAGCCGCCCCCCAGCGGGGGACTCCTACAATGAGCAGTTCTTC.

This clonotype was seen a few times. The chain is built from TRBV29-1 and TRBJ2-1; TRBD2 might be the D (5 bases). This CDR3 region has 14 residues. Trimming took off 5 bases at V and 0 bases at J, with 11 bases between the two ends. Germline V gene data show CDR1 as SQVTM and CDR2 as ANQGSEA. In DNA, the CDR3 is TGCAGCGTTTCCCCTGGGAGCTCCTACAATGAGCAGTTCTTC. This translates into CSVSPGSSYNEQFF.

The chain links TRBV20-1 to TRBJ1-1; 8 bases match TRBD1. This CDR3 region has 12 residues. V lost 6 bases, J lost 10 bases, and 10 bases stayed unmatched. Germline V gene lookup returns CDR1 DFQATT and CDR2 SNEGSKA (reference sequence). CDR3 bases: TGCAGTGCGGCACGGACAGGGTATTCAGCTTTCTTT. This sequence encodes CSAARTGYSAFF.

The table lists this clonotype with a few counts. The junction differs from germline at one of its ends, possibly a read error. The rearrangement joins TRBV6-2 or TRBV6-3 to TRBJ2-7; 7 bases map to TRBD1. Germline-derived CDR1 and CDR2 are MNHEY and SVGEGT. The CDR3 spans 12 residues. The CDR3 here is CASSHSWDRQYF. CDR3 coding DNA: TGTGCCAGCAGTCACTCGTGGGACAGGCAGTACTTC.

This chain links TRBV12-3 or TRBV12-4 with TRBJ1-1; 9 bases match TRBD1. V trimming: 6 bases; J trimming: 0 bases; junction bases outside the gene matches: 11. The CDR3 covers 17 residues. CDR3 nucleotide sequence: TGTGCCAGCAGACCTAGAGGGACAGGGATCATGAACACTGAAGCTTTCTTT. This sequence encodes CASRPRGTGIMNTEAFF.

This clonotype was observed a handful of times. V gene TRBV29-1 combines with J gene TRBJ2-1, with no clear D. Trimming shortened V by 0 bases and J by 7 bases, and 10 bases separated the two germline ends. Germline V CDR1 and CDR2: SQVTM, ANQGSEA. This CDR3 is 13 amino acids long. The CDR3 is CSVEDGNGNEQFF. The DNA of the CDR3 is TGCAGCGTTGAAGATGGAAACGGGAATGAGCAGTTCTTC.